A selection of T cell receptor beta chains follows, all from one sample in a study of regulatory T cells in long-lasting Graves disease. One entry per CDR3 protein results from TCRdb running MiXCR on the multiplex PCR reads. The sample has 500,000 to 800,000 distinct CDR3 sequences; around 30% are singletons. The specimen was peripheral blood mononuclear cells (PBMCs), collected when the disease was refractory, from a patient treated with antithyroid drugs. The receptor set was obtained from a female donor with Graves disease. Both conserved end residues are part of each CDR3. D genes are given only for firm matches. The size field is filled for only some rows; it gives once, few, many or a size class.

size	V	J	D	CDR3	DNA
few	TRBV30	TRBJ2-4	.	CAWSAFYGTAIQYF	TGTGCCTGGAGTGCCTTCTATGGGACTGCCATTCAGTACTTC
many	TRBV12-3/TRBV12-4	TRBJ1-5	.	CASTRTVISNQPQHF	TGTGCCAGCACCAGAACAGTGATCAGCAATCAGCCCCAGCATTTT
few	TRBV11-3	TRBJ1-1	.	CASSPSRGAGTEAFF	TGTGCCAGCAGCCCGTCGCGGGGGGCCGGCACTGAAGCTTTCTTT
.	TRBV2	TRBJ2-5	.	CASSGAEQETQYF	TGTGCCAGCAGTGGTGCGGAGCAAGAGACCCAGTACTTC
.	TRBV4-1	TRBJ1-2	.	CASSQDENNGGGVNGYTF	TGCGCCAGCAGCCAAGATGAGAACAATGGGGGCGGAGTTAATGGCTACACCTTC
.	TRBV12-3/TRBV12-4	TRBJ1-5	TRBD1	CASSLVTGGNQPQHF	TGTGCCAGCAGTTTAGTAACAGGGGGCAATCAGCCCCAGCATTTT
few	TRBV9	TRBJ1-4	.	CASSVQAGATNEKLFF	TGTGCCAGCAGCGTACAGGCGGGAGCAACTAATGAAAAACTGTTTTTT
.	TRBV5-5	TRBJ2-7	TRBD1	CASSDVKGARYEQYF	TGTGCCAGCAGCGACGTGAAGGGGGCGAGGTACGAGCAGTACTTC
.	TRBV5-1	TRBJ2-7	.	CASSLNSRGEQYF	TGCGCCAGCAGCTTGAACTCCCGGGGAGAGCAGTACTTC
many	TRBV6-1	TRBJ2-2	.	CASSPKTNTGELFF	TGTGCCAGCAGTCCCAAGACGAACACCGGGGAGCTGTTTTTT
.	TRBV20-1	TRBJ1-2	.	CSASRSGGGYGYTF	TGCAGTGCTAGTCGGTCGGGGGGAGGATATGGCTACACCTTC
.	TRBV6-1	TRBJ1-2	.	CASSAVQTYGYTF	TGTGCCAGCAGTGCAGTTCAGACCTATGGCTACACCTTC
few	TRBV11-2	TRBJ1-3	TRBD1	CASSFNRGLGNTIYF	TGTGCCAGCAGCTTTAATAGGGGGCTTGGAAACACCATATATTTT
few	TRBV6-2/TRBV6-3	TRBJ1-4	.	CASSYSRGVAEKLFF	TGTGCCAGCAGTTACAGTCGGGGGGTTGCTGAAAAACTGTTTTTT
few	TRBV15	TRBJ1-6	.	CATSPWTDNSPLHF	TGTGCCACCAGCCCTTGGACAGATAATTCACCCCTCCACTTT
many	TRBV28	TRBJ1-2	.	CASSPDFGYTF	TGTGCCAGCAGTCCCGATTTTGGCTACACCTTC